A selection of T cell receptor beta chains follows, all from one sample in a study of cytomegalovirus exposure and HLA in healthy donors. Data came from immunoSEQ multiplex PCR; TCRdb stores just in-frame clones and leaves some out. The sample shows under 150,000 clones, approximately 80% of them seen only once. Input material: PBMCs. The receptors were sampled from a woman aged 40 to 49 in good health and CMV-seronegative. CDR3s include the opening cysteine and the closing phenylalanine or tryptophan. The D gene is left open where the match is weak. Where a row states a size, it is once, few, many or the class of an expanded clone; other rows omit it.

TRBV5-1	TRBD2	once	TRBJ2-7	CASSETSGAYEQYF	TGCGCCAGCAGCGAGACTAGCGGAGCCTACGAGCAGTACTTC
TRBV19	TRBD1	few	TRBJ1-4	CAVQGAGRGEKLFF	TGTGCCGTGCAGGGGGCGGGTAGGGGTGAAAAACTGTTTTTT
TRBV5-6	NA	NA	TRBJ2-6	CASSLVSVASGANVLTF	TGTGCCAGCAGCTTGGTGTCAGTGGCATCGGGGGCCAACGTCCTGACTTTC
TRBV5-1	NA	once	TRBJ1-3	CASSFGGDSGNTIYF	TGCGCCAGCAGCTTCGGCGGGGACTCTGGAAACACCATATATTTT
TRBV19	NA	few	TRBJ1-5	CASSIGPRSGQPQHF	TGTGCCAGTAGTATTGGGCCACGGTCTGGTCAGCCCCAGCATTTT
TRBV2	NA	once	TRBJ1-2	CASSEVEGRYGYTF	TGTGCCAGCAGTGAAGTGGAAGGGAGGTATGGCTACACCTTC
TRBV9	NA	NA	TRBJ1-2	CASSAQPGPRDYGYTF	TGTGCCAGCAGCGCCCAACCGGGCCCCAGGGACTATGGCTACACCTTC
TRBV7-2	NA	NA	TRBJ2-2	CASSRDSYTGELFF	TGTGCCAGCAGCAGAGACAGTTACACCGGGGAGCTGTTTTTT
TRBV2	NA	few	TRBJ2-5	CASRDRGETQYF	TGTGCCAGCAGGGACAGAGGGGAGACCCAGTACTTC
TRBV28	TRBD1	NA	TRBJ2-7	CASSLRDRGHEQYF	TGTGCCAGCAGTCTTCGGGACAGGGGGCACGAGCAGTACTTC
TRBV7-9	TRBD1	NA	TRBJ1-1	CASSRDSPEAFF	TGTGCCAGCAGCCGGGACAGCCCTGAAGCTTTCTTT
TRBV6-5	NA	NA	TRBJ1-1	CASSESGGGTEAFF	TGTGCCAGCAGTGAATCTGGGGGCGGCACTGAAGCTTTCTTT
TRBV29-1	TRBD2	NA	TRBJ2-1	CSVEASGRGYEQFF	TGCAGCGTTGAAGCTAGCGGGAGGGGCTATGAGCAGTTCTTC
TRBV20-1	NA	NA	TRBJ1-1	CSAARRTEAFF	TGCAGTGCCGCAAGGAGGACTGAAGCTTTCTTT
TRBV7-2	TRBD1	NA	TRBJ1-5	CASSLLDRGDQPQHF	TGTGCCAGCAGCTTACTCGACAGGGGAGATCAGCCCCAGCATTTT
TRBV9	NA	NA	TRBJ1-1	CASSVDQGRNTEAFF	TGTGCCAGCAGCGTAGACCAGGGTCGGAACACTGAAGCTTTCTTT
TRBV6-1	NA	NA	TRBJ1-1	CASSFPTGRPEAFF	TGTGCCAGCAGTTTCCCGACAGGTAGGCCTGAAGCTTTCTTT
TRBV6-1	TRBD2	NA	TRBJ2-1	CASSGLAGYNEQFF	TGTGCCAGCAGCGGACTAGCGGGGTACAATGAGCAGTTCTTC
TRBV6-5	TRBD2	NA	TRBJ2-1	CASSRGDEQFF	TGTGCCAGCAGTCGGGGGGATGAGCAGTTCTTC
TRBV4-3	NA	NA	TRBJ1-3	CASSQSDARNTIYF	TGCGCCAGCAGCCAGAGCGACGCTAGAAACACCATATATTTT
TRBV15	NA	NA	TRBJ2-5	CATSRERGQETQYF	TGTGCCACCAGCAGAGAGCGGGGCCAAGAGACCCAGTACTTC
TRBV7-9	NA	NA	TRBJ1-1	CASSLSNGNTEAFF	TGTGCCAGCAGCTTAAGTAACGGGAACACTGAAGCTTTCTTT
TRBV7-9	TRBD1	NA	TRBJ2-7	CASRSGQGYEQYF	TGTGCCAGCAGATCGGGACAGGGGTACGAGCAGTACTTC
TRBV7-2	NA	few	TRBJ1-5	CASSLKNEENQPQHF	TGTGCCAGCAGCTTAAAAAATGAGGAGAATCAGCCCCAGCATTTT
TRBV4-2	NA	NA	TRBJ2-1	CASSQGNGGDSEQFF	TGTGCCAGCAGCCAAGGAAACGGGGGGGACAGTGAGCAGTTCTTC
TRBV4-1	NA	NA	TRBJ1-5	CASSQDTGRGNQPQHF	TGCGCCAGCAGCCAAGATACAGGGCGGGGCAATCAGCCCCAGCATTTT
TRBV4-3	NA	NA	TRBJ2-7	CASSQEDWASYEQYF	TGCGCCAGCAGCCAAGAGGACTGGGCCTCCTACGAGCAGTACTTC
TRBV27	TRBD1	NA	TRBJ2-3	CASSSQGGGLLSTDTQYF	TGTGCCAGCAGTTCACAGGGGGGCGGACTCCTAAGCACAGATACGCAGTATTTT
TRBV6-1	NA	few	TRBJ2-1	CASSSQGYNEQFF	TGTGCCAGCAGTTCACAGGGATACAATGAGCAGTTCTTC
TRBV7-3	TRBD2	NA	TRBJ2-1	CASSFPGLAGVQSSYNEQFF	TGTGCCAGCAGCTTCCCGGGACTAGCGGGGGTTCAAAGCTCCTACAATGAGCAGTTCTTC
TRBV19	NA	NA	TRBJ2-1	CASSSPRDKGVNEQFF	TGTGCCAGTAGTTCCCCCCGGGACAAGGGCGTCAATGAGCAGTTCTTC
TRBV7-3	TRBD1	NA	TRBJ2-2	CASSPTGLTNTGELFF	TGTGCCAGCAGCCCGACAGGGCTCACGAACACCGGGGAGCTGTTTTTT
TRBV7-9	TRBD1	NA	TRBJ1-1	CASSLEGGTGNTEAFF	TGTGCCAGCAGCTTAGAAGGCGGGACAGGGAACACTGAAGCTTTCTTT
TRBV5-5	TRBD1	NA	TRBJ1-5	CASSHKQGNSNQPQHF	TGTGCCAGCAGCCACAAACAGGGGAATAGCAATCAGCCCCAGCATTTT
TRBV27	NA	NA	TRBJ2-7	CASSRTRTYEQYF	TGTGCCAGCAGTCGGACAAGGACCTACGAGCAGTACTTC
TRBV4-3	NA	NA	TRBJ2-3	CASSQELRGITDTQYF	TGCGCCAGCAGCCAAGAATTGCGAGGGATCACAGATACGCAGTATTTT
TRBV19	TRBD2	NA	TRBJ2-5	CASSRGGASRETQYF	TGTGCCAGTAGTCGCGGGGGGGCCTCCCGCGAGACCCAGTACTTC
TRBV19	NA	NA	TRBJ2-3	CASSTLPGQGGLHTQYF	TGTGCCAGTAGTACCTTACCGGGCCAAGGGGGTCTCCATACGCAGTATTTT
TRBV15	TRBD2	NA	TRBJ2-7	CATSRLGLPTYEQYF	TGTGCCACCAGCCGGCTGGGACTACCAACCTACGAGCAGTACTTC
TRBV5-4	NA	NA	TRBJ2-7	CASSSEGGQYF	TGTGCCAGCAGCTCAGAGGGAGGGCAGTACTTC
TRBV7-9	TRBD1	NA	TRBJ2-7	CASSRQGADEQYF	TGTGCCAGCAGCCGACAGGGGGCGGACGAGCAGTACTTC
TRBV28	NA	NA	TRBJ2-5	CASTLWVAGETQYF	TGTGCCAGCACTTTATGGGTAGCCGGAGAGACCCAGTACTTC
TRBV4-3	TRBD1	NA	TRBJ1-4	CASSQDIGQVEKLFF	TGCGCCAGCAGCCAAGATATCGGACAGGTGGAAAAACTGTTTTTT
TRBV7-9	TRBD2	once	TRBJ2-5	CASSGIAGGLETQYF	TGTGCCAGCAGCGGCATAGCGGGAGGGCTTGAGACCCAGTACTTC
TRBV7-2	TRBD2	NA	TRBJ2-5	CASSFSSGRAWETQYF	TGTGCCAGCAGCTTTAGTAGCGGGAGGGCCTGGGAGACCCAGTACTTC
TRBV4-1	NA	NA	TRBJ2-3	CASSQELARADTQYF	TGCGCCAGCAGCCAAGAACTAGCCAGGGCAGATACGCAGTATTTT
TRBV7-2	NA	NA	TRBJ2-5	CASSEGWGQETQYF	TGTGCCAGCAGCGAAGGATGGGGCCAGGAGACCCAGTACTTC
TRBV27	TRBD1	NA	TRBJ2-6	CASSTIRGNGANVLTF	TGTGCCAGCAGTACAATCAGGGGGAATGGGGCCAACGTCCTGACTTTC
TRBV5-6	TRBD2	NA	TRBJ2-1	CASSSTSGYLNEQFF	TGTGCCAGCAGTTCGACTAGCGGCTACCTAAATGAGCAGTTCTTC
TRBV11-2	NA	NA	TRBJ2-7	CASSYQGIPTDEQYF	TGTGCCAGCAGCTACCAGGGGATCCCAACCGACGAGCAGTACTTC
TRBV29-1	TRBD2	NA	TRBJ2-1	CSVDGTSGNTNEQFF	TGCAGCGTTGACGGGACTAGCGGGAACACCAATGAGCAGTTCTTC
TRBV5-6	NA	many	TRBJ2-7	CASSLGRGSYEQYF	TGTGCCAGCAGCTTGGGTAGGGGCTCCTACGAGCAGTACTTC
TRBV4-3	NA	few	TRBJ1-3	CASSQEFLETVSGNTIYF	TGCGCCAGCAGCCAAGAATTCTTGGAGACGGTCTCTGGAAACACCATATATTTT
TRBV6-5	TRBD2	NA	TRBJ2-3	CASSAPGGNTDTQYF	TGTGCCAGCAGTGCCCCGGGGGGGAACACAGATACGCAGTATTTT